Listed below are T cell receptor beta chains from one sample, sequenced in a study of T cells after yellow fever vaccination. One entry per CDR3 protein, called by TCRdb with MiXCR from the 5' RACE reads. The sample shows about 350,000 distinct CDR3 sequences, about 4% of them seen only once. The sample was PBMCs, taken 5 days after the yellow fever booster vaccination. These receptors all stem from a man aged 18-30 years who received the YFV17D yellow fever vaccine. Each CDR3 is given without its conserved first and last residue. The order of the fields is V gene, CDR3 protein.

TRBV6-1	ASRFSNYGYT
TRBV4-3	ASSQEGGLGTDTQY
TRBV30	AWARGLGMNTEAF
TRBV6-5	ASSYIGIGYGYT
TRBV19	ASGAGKTDTQY
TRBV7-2	ASSPYRGRQGGYT
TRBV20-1	SATGTGFSYEQY
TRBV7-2	ASSREWSSGSTIY
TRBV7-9	ASSRAIGRERDTQY
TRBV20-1	RAARGFDTEAF
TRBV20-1	SARDRKDNTEAF
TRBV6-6	ASREVNGYT
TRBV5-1	ASSLELAGGRSYNEQF
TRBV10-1	ASSASGTDTQY
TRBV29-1	SVDRTAGGYT
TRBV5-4	ASNSGTGLQETQY
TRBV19	ASRQGTSYNEQF
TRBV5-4	ASSPERGDTGELF
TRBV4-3	ASSRMGQSGANVLT
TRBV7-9	ASSFSGAGTPFIQY